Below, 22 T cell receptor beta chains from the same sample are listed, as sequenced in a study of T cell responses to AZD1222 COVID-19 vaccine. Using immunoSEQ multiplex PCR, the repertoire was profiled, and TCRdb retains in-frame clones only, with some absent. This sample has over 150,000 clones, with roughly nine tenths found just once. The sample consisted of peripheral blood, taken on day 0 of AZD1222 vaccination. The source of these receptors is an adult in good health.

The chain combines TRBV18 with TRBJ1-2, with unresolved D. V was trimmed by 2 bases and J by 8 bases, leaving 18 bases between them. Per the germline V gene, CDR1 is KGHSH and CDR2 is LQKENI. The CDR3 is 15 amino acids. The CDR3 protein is CASSPIGSVEFGYTF. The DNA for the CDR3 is TGTGCCAGCTCACCAATTGGGTCGGTGGAGTTCGGCTACACCTTC.

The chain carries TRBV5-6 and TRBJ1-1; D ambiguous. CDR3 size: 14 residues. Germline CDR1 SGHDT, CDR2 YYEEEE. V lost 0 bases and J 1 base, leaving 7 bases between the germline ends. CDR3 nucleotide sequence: TGTGCCAGCAGCTTGGTTATTTCGAACACTGAAGCTTTCTTT. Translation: CASSLVISNTEAFF.

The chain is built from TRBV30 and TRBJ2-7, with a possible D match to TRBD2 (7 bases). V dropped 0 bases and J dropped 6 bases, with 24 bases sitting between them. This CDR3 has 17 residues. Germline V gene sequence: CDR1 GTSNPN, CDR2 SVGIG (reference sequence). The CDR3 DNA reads TGTGCCTGGAGTGTATGGAAGGGCGGGGGCATTCGTGGCGAGCAGTACTTC. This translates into CAWSVWKGGGIRGEQYF.

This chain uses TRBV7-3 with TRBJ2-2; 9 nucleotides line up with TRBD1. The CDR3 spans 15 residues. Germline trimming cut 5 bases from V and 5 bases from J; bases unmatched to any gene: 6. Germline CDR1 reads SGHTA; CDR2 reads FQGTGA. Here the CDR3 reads CASSPRTGATGELFF. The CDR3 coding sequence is TGTGCCAGCAGCCCGAGGACAGGGGCAACCGGGGAGCTGTTTTTT.

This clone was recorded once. This CDR3 is CASSLGPREVGYTF. The CDR3 coding sequence is TGTGCCAGCAGCTTAGGCCCCAGGGAGGTGGGCTACACCTTC. The genes are TRBV7-2 and TRBJ1-2; possible D gene TRBD1, 5 bases. The CDR3 runs to 14 residues. From germline, CDR1 is SGHTA and CDR2 FQGNSA. Trimming left V 1 base short and J 8 bases short, with 14 bases between.

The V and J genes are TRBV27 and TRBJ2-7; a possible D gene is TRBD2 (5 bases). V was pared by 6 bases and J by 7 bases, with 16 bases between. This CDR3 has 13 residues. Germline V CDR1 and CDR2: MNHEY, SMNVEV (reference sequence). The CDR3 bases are TGTGCCAGCAGAAGACGCGGCCCGGGGGAGCAGTACTTC. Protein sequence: CASRRRGPGEQYF.

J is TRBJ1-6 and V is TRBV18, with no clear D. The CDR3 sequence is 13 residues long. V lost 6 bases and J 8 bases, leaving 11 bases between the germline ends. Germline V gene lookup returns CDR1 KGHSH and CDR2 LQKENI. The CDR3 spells CASSRDPDSPLHF. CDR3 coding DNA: TGTGCCAGCTCCCGGGATCCCGATTCACCCCTCCACTTT.

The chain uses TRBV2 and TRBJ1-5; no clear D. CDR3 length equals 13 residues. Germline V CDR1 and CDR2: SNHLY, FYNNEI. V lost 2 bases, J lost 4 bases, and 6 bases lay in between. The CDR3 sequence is CASSEPVNQPQHF. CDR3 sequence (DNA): TGTGCCAGCAGTGAACCGGTAAATCAGCCCCAGCATTTT.

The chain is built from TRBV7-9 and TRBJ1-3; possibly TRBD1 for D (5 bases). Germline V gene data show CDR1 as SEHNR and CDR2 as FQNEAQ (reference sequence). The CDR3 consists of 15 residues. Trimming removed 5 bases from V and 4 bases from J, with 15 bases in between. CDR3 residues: CASSITRDPGNTIYF. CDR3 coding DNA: TGTGCCAGCAGCATTACCCGGGACCCCGGAAACACCATATATTTT.

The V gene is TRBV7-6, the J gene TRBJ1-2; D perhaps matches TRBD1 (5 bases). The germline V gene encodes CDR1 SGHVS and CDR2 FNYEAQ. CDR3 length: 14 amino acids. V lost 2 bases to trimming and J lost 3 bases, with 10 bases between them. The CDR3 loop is CASSLRAGDYGYTF. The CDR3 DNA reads TGTGCCAGCAGCTTAAGGGCGGGGGACTATGGCTACACCTTC.

The CDR3 DNA reads TGTGCCAGCATGAAGGTAGATACGCAGTATTTT. Protein sequence: CASMKVDTQYF. The V gene is TRBV6-5, the J gene TRBJ2-3, with D hard to call. Germline lookup yields CDR1 MNHEY and CDR2 SVGAGI. This CDR3 comprises 11 residues. V lost 7 bases, J lost 5 bases, and 7 bases lay in between.

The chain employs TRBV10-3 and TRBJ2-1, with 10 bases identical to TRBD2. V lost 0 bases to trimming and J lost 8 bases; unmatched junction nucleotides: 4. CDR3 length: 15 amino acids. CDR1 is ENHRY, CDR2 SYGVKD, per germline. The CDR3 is CAISESTSGLYEQFF. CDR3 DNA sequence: TGTGCCATCAGTGAGTCGACTAGCGGGCTCTATGAGCAGTTCTTC.

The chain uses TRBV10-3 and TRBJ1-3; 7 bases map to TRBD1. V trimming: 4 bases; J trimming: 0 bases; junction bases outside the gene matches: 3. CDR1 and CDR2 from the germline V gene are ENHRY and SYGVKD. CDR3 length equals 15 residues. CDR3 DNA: TGTGCCATCAGTGGGGGACAGTGCTCTGGAAACACCATATATTTT. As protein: CAISGGQCSGNTIYF.

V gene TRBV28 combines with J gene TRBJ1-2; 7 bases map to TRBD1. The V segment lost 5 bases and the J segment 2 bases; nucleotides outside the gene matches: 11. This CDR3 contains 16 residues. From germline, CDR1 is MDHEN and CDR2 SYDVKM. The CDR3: CASSLPRDRPNYGYTF. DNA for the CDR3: TGTGCCAGCAGTCTACCCCGGGACAGACCAAACTATGGCTACACCTTC.

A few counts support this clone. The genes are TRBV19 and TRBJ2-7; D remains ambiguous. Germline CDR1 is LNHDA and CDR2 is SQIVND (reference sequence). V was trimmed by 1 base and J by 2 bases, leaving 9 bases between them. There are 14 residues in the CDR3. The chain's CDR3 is CASSIGQSPYEQYF. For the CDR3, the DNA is TGTGCCAGTAGTATAGGGCAGTCTCCCTACGAGCAGTACTTC.

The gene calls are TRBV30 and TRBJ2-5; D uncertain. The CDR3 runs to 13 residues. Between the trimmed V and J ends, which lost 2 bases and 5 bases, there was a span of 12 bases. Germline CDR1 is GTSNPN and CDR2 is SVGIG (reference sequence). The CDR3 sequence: CAWSLGPLETQYF. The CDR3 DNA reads TGTGCCTGGAGTTTAGGGCCCCTGGAGACCCAGTACTTC.

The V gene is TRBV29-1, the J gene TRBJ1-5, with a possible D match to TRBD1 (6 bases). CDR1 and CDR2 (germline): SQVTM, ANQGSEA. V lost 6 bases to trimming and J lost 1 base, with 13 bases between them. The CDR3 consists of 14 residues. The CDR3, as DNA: TGCAGCGTGGTTGCGGGGGGCAGCAATCAGCCCCAGCATTTT. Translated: CSVVAGGSNQPQHF.

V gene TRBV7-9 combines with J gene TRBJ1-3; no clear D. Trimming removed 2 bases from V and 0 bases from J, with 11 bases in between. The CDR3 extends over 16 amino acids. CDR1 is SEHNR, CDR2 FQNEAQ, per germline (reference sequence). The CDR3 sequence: CASSLIVTRSGNTIYF. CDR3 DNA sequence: TGTGCCAGCAGCTTAATCGTCACTCGCTCTGGAAACACCATATATTTT. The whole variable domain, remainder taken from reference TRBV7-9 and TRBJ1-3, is DTGVSQNPRHKITKRGQNVTFRCDPISEHNRLYWYRQTLGQGPEFLTYFQNEAQLEKSRLLSDRFSAERPKGSFSTLEIQRTEQGDSAMYLCASSLIVTRSGNTIYFGEGSWLTVV.

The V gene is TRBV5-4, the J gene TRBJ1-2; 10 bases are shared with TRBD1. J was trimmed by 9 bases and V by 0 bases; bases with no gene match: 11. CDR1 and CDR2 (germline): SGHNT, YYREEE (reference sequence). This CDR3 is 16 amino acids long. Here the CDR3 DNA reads TGTGCCAGCAGCTTGGCGGCGGGACAGGGGATTTATAGCTACACCTTC. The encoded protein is CASSLAAGQGIYSYTF.

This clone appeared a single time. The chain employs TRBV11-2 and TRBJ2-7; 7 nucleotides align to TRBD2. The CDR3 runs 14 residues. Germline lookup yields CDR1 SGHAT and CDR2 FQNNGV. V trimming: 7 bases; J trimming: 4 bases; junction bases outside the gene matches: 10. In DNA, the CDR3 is TGTGCCAGCACCCTAGGGACTAAACCTTACGAGCAGTACTTC. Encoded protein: CASTLGTKPYEQYF.

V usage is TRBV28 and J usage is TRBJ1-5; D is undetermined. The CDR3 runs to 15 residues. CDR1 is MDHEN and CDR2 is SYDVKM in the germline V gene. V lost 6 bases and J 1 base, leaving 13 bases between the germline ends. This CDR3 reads CASRSRFLSNQPQHF. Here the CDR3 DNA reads TGTGCCAGCAGGTCCCGCTTCCTAAGCAATCAGCCCCAGCATTTT.

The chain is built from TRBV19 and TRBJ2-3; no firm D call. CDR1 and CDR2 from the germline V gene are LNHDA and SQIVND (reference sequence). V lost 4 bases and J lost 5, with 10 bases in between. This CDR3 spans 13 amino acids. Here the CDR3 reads CASSTQALDTQYF. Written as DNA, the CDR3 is TGTGCCAGTAGTACGCAGGCGCTAGATACGCAGTATTTT.